Listed below are T cell receptor beta chains from one sample, sequenced in a study of cytomegalovirus exposure and HLA in healthy donors. Profiled with immunoSEQ multiplex PCR; TCRdb holds only in-frame clones, not every one. The sample table includes about 40,000 clones. The sequenced sample consisted of PBMCs. The receptors stem from a man under 40 in good health and CMV-seronegative. Each CDR3 is given with its conserved first and last residue. A D gene is named only where the DNA matches it firmly.

D,J,V,DNA,CDR3
-,TRBJ2-7,TRBV14,TGTGCCAGCAGCCAAGATCTAGCGTCCTACGAGCAGTACTTC,CASSQDLASYEQYF
-,TRBJ1-2,TRBV10-3,TGTGCCATCAGCGAGGGGGGGGCTCTTTTAAATGGCTACACCTTC,CAISEGGALLNGYTF
TRBD1,TRBJ2-5,TRBV6-6,TGTGCCAGCACCAAGACAGGGCCGCACCAAGAGACCCAGTACTTC,CASTKTGPHQETQYF
-,TRBJ1-2,TRBV11-3,TGTGCCAGCAGCTTACCCCACAGGTCTAACTATGGCTACACCTTC,CASSLPHRSNYGYTF
-,TRBJ2-7,TRBV7-9,TGTGCCAGCAGCTTAGGTTGGCAGACCTACGAGCAGTACTTC,CASSLGWQTYEQYF
-,TRBJ1-1,TRBV2,TGTGCCGGGCAGGGTGGTGAAGCTTTCTTT,CAGQGGEAFF
-,TRBJ2-2,TRBV9,TGTGCCAGCAGCGTAGGGACTACCGGGGAGCTGTTTTTT,CASSVGTTGELFF
TRBD1,TRBJ2-7,TRBV28,TGTGCCAGCAGTCACACCTCGAGTGGACAGGGGGCCTACGAGCAGTACTTC,CASSHTSSGQGAYEQYF
-,TRBJ1-5,TRBV4-3,TGCGCCAGCAGCCAAGACGGTGGTGGGCCCCAGCATTTT,CASSQDGGGPQHF
-,TRBJ2-2,TRBV7-7,TGTGCCAGCAGCTTTGCAGGGACCGGGGAGCTGTTTTTT,CASSFAGTGELFF
-,TRBJ2-7,TRBV11-2,TGTGCCAGCAGCTTACGGAGTAGCGCCTACGAGCAGTACTTC,CASSLRSSAYEQYF
TRBD1,TRBJ1-5,TRBV18,TGTGCCAGCTCCGAGGGACAGGGCAATCAGCCCCAGCATTTT,CASSEGQGNQPQHF
-,TRBJ1-2,TRBV19,TGTGCCAGTAGTCGAGGACAGCGCTATGGCTACACCTTC,CASSRGQRYGYTF
TRBD1,TRBJ2-5,TRBV18,TGTGCCAGCTCACCACCGGGACAGGGGAAACAAGAGACCCAGTACTTC,CASSPPGQGKQETQYF
-,TRBJ2-7,TRBV10-3,TGTGCCATCAGTACGCCTAGCTACGAGCAGTACTTC,CAISTPSYEQYF
-,TRBJ1-6,TRBV19,TGTGCCAGTAGTATAGGTTCCGTGTACATAGGGGCCCTCCACTTT,CASSIGSVYIGALHF
TRBD2,TRBJ2-1,TRBV25-1,TGTGCCAGCAGTATCCGACTAGCTTCGGATGAGCAGTTCTTC,CASSIRLASDEQFF
-,TRBJ2-5,TRBV9,TGTGCCAGCAGCGAATCCGGGGTGGGGAAAGAGACCCAGTACTTC,CASSESGVGKETQYF
-,TRBJ2-2,TRBV9,TGTGCCAGCAGCGCTAGCGGGGAGCTGTTTTTT,CASSASGELFF
-,TRBJ1-2,TRBV18,TGTGCCAGCTCACTACCGGGGCGAGATGGCTACACCTTC,CASSLPGRDGYTF
TRBD2,TRBJ2-3,TRBV6-4,TGTGCCAGCAGTGGGACTAGCGGGGGCACAGATACGCAGTATTTT,CASSGTSGGTDTQYF
TRBD1,TRBJ2-3,TRBV13,TGTGCCAGCAGCTTAGTAGGACAGGGGTCAGATACGCAGTATTTT,CASSLVGQGSDTQYF
TRBD2,TRBJ2-7,TRBV5-4,TGTGCCAGCAGCTTGGGTGCGGGAGCATCCGAGCAGTACTTC,CASSLGAGASEQYF
-,TRBJ2-7,TRBV5-4,TGTGCCAGCAGCCCGGACAGTTACGAGCAGTACTTC,CASSPDSYEQYF
TRBD1,TRBJ1-2,TRBV18,TGTGCCAGCTCACCCGTGGGACAGGGAGACTATAACTATGGCTACACCTTC,CASSPVGQGDYNYGYTF
-,TRBJ1-3,TRBV11-1,TGTGCCAGCAGCTTACGGGAAAGAAGAGGAAACACCATATATTTT,CASSLRERRGNTIYF
TRBD1,TRBJ2-5,TRBV2,TGTGCCAGCAGCCCGGGACAGGGGGCGCTTGGGGAGACCCAGTACTTC,CASSPGQGALGETQYF
-,TRBJ2-1,TRBV29-1,TGCAGCGTTTGGTCAGTTAACAATGAGCAGTTCTTC,CSVWSVNNEQFF
-,TRBJ2-1,TRBV5-1,TGCGCCAGCAGGAATCTAGGATACAATGAGCAGTTCTTC,CASRNLGYNEQFF
TRBD1,TRBJ2-5,TRBV6-6,TGTGCCAGCAGCGAGCGGACAGGGCCGGAGACCCAGTACTTC,CASSERTGPETQYF
TRBD2,TRBJ2-1,TRBV6-5,TGTGCCAGTCAGAGGAGCGGGAGAACGGGCGAGCAGTTCTTC,CASQRSGRTGEQFF
-,TRBJ2-3,TRBV7-9,TGTGCCAGCAGCTTAGCGGGAGACTTTGATACGCAGTATTTT,CASSLAGDFDTQYF
TRBD1,TRBJ1-1,TRBV18,TGTGCCAGCTCAACACGACAGGGGAGGACTGAAGCTTTCTTT,CASSTRQGRTEAFF
-,TRBJ2-3,TRBV18,TGTGCCAGCTCACCTAACACAGATACGCAGTATTTT,CASSPNTDTQYF
-,TRBJ1-5,TRBV30,TGTGCCTGGAGTGCCGGACAAGGCAATCAGCCCCAGCATTTT,CAWSAGQGNQPQHF
TRBD1,TRBJ2-5,TRBV13,TGTGCCAGCAGCTCTAACCGGGACAGGGGTGGGGAGACCCAGTACTTC,CASSSNRDRGGETQYF
-,TRBJ1-2,TRBV9,TGTGCCAGCAGGGACACCGCTGCCTATGGCTACACCTTC,CASRDTAAYGYTF
TRBD1,TRBJ2-2,TRBV5-6,TGTGCCAGCAGCGTACCGGGACAGGGCCTGGAGGAGCTGTTTTTT,CASSVPGQGLEELFF
-,TRBJ1-1,TRBV9,TGTGCCAGCAGCCCTATGACAGTACCGAACACTGAAGCTTTCTTT,CASSPMTVPNTEAFF
-,TRBJ2-1,TRBV10-1,TGCGCCAGCAGTGAGTCGCGAGGGAATTTCTACAATGAGCAGTTCTTC,CASSESRGNFYNEQFF
TRBD2,TRBJ2-1,TRBV9,TGTGCCAGCAGCGAGCAGACTAGCGGGTTAGACAATGAGCAGTTCTTC,CASSEQTSGLDNEQFF
-,TRBJ2-7,TRBV18,TGTGCCAGCTCACACAGAAAGGCCTACGAGCAGTACTTC,CASSHRKAYEQYF
-,TRBJ2-6,TRBV27,TGTGCCAGCAAAATCTATGGGGCCAACGTCCTGACTTTC,CASKIYGANVLTF
-,TRBJ2-5,TRBV6-5,TGTGCCAGCAGTTACCAATCTGGTATCCCAGGGACCCAGTACTTC,CASSYQSGIPGTQYF